The 17 T cell receptor beta chains below were found in one sample sequenced in a study of vaccination effects on CD4 cells after COVID-19. Peptide-pool stimulation followed by sequencing identified expanded antigen-specific CD4+ clonotypes in the ViraFEST assay. Cultured cells yielded isolated CD4+ T cells after approximately nine days. Having tested negative for nucleocapsid antibodies, the vaccine recipients showed no prior SARS-CoV-2 infection. Antigen specificity for these receptors is unknown. TCRdb's copy holds only in-frame clones and misses some; the assay was immunoSEQ multiplex PCR. Among some 68,000 clones listed, roughly 75% were seen once. Source: CD4+ T cells from PBMCs cultured with HCoV-OC43 spike peptides, taken before COVID-19 vaccination. Subset in this sample: HCoV-OC43 spike overlapping peptide pool stimulation. The receptors come from a human donor who received a COVID-19 vaccine.

The chain is built from TRBV6-5 and TRBJ1-6; no clear D. This CDR3 has 15 residues. Germline CDR1 and CDR2: MNHEY and SVGAGI. V was shortened by 6 bases and J by 6 bases, with 15 bases between the two germline ends. In DNA form, the CDR3 reads TGTGCCAGCAGCGGCGAGTGGACTCCTAATTCACCCCTCCACTTT. Translation gives CASSGEWTPNSPLHF.

V gene TRBV14 combines with J gene TRBJ2-1, with TRBD1 as a possible D gene (5 bases). There are 13 residues in the CDR3. Trimming stripped 3 bases from V and 6 bases from J, with 9 bases between. Germline V CDR1 and CDR2: SGHDN, FVKESK. In DNA, the CDR3 is TGTGCCAGCAGCCAGGGGCTGGTCAATGAGCAGTTCTTC. The encoded protein is CASSQGLVNEQFF.

This clone has more than one count but fewer than ten. This rearrangement joins TRBV2 to TRBJ1-5, with 9 nucleotides matching TRBD1. V gave up 6 bases and J gave up 6 bases; unmatched junction bases: 6. The V gene's germline CDR1 is SNHLY and CDR2 FYNNEI. The CDR3 consists of 14 residues. CDR3 sequence reads: CASSLTGGGQPQHF. DNA for the CDR3: TGTGCCAGCAGCTTGACAGGGGGAGGTCAGCCCCAGCATTTT.

This rearrangement joins TRBV27 to TRBJ2-6; no firm D call. The germline V and J ends were trimmed by 1 base and 1 base, with 5 bases remaining between them. Germline V gene data show CDR1 as MNHEY and CDR2 as SMNVEV (reference sequence). The CDR3 is 15 residues long. The CDR3 protein is CASSLLVSGANVLTF. The DNA for the CDR3 is TGTGCCAGCAGTTTATTGGTTTCTGGGGCCAACGTCCTGACTTTC. Looking up the rest from reference TRBV27 and TRBJ2-6 gives the full variable domain: EAQVTQNPRYLITVTGKKLTVTCSQNMNHEYMSWYRQDPGLGLRQIYYSMNVEVTDKGDVPEGYKVSRKEKRNFPLILESPSPNQTSLYFCASSLLVSGANVLTFGAGSRLTVL.

This chain connects TRBV5-4 to TRBJ1-1, with D possibly TRBD1 on 6 matching bases. This CDR3 region has 16 residues. Trimming removed 3 bases from V and 1 base from J, with 16 bases in between. Germline V lookup: CDR1 SGHNT, CDR2 YYREEE (reference sequence). The CDR3 bases are TGTGCCAGCAGCTGGGGGCAGGGAGGATCGAACACTGAAGCTTTCTTT. Its protein is CASSWGQGGSNTEAFF.

The gene calls are TRBV6-1 and TRBJ2-7; D remains unclear. The CDR3 sequence is 16 residues long. In germline, CDR1 is MNHNS, CDR2 SASEGT. V gave up 3 bases and J gave up 2 bases, with 17 bases separating them. The CDR3 region is CASSDRPETPTYEQYV. As DNA, the CDR3 is TGTGCCAGCAGTGATAGGCCGGAGACGCCAACCTACGAGCAGTACGTC.

The chain is built from TRBV19 and TRBJ1-6; no reliable D call. The V end was cut by 6 bases, the J end by 6 bases, with 15 bases between. Per the germline V gene, CDR1 is LNHDA and CDR2 is SQIVND (reference sequence). The CDR3 length is 15 residues. This CDR3 is CASSNKGGFNSPLHF. CDR3 nucleotides: TGTGCCAGTAGCAACAAGGGAGGATTTAATTCACCCCTCCACTTT.

V gene TRBV5-5 combines with J gene TRBJ2-7; D not certain. Germline CDR1 SGHKS, CDR2 YYEKEE (reference sequence). There are 13 residues in the CDR3. Here the CDR3 reads CASSLAPRYEQYV. The CDR3 bases are TGTGCCAGCAGTTTGGCACCCCGGTACGAGCAGTACGTC.

The genes are TRBV4-1 and TRBJ2-1, with D perhaps given as TRBD1 or TRBD2 (5 bases each). The CDR3 is made up of 13 amino acids. The germline CDR1 and CDR2 sequences are MGHRA and YSYEKL. V dropped 0 bases and J dropped 9 bases, with 9 bases sitting between them. The CDR3 nucleotides read TGCGCCAGCAGCCAAGATCGAGGGACTGAGCAGTTCTTC. Its protein product is CASSQDRGTEQFF.

This clone was observed once. The chain carries TRBV7-2 and TRBJ2-5; TRBD2 aligns across 7 bases. This CDR3 contains 16 residues. Germline V gene lookup returns CDR1 SGHTA and CDR2 FQGNSA. J was trimmed by 6 bases and V by 1 base; bases with no gene match: 11. The CDR3 reads CASSLDWDLGGKTQYF. The CDR3 DNA follows: TGTGCCAGCAGCTTAGATTGGGATTTGGGGGGGAAGACCCAGTACTTC.

The chain uses TRBV29-1 and TRBJ1-1; D is uncertain. Germline CDR1 SQVTM, CDR2 ANQGSEA. The CDR3 has 12 amino acids. The V end lost 7 bases, the J end lost 1 base, and 10 bases lay between the germline ends. The CDR3 DNA reads as TGCAGCGGTGGACGGGGGAACACTGAAGCTTTCTTT. Its translation is CSGGRGNTEAFF.

The rearrangement joins TRBV6-2 or TRBV6-3 to TRBJ2-7; D may be TRBD1 (6 bases). V was trimmed by 5 bases and J by 3 bases, leaving 8 bases between them. CDR1 and CDR2 (germline): MNHEY, SVGEGT. CDR3 size: 12 residues. CDR3: CASSQQGYEQYV. Here the CDR3 DNA reads TGTGCCAGCAGTCAACAGGGCTACGAGCAGTACGTC.

The chain joins TRBV14 to TRBJ2-2; no clear D. Germline V gene sequence: CDR1 SGHDN, CDR2 FVKESK. Trimming removed 2 bases at V and 4 bases at J, with 8 bases between. The CDR3 runs 14 residues. The DNA of the CDR3 is TGTGCCAGCAGCCAATTCGTTAGCACCGGGGAGCTGTTTTTT. Amino acids: CASSQFVSTGELFF.

The rearrangement links TRBV2 to TRBJ1-2, with 7 bases matching TRBD1. The germline V gene encodes CDR1 SNHLY and CDR2 FYNNEI. CDR3 length equals 17 residues. V was clipped by 6 bases and J by 4 bases; unmatched bases: 17. The CDR3 reads CASRGGDRVFSSYGYTF. The CDR3 nucleotides are TGTGCCAGCAGGGGCGGAGACAGGGTCTTTTCTAGCTATGGCTACACCTTC.

This clone was detected only a few times. V and J are TRBV6-5 and TRBJ2-2; D uncertain. V was clipped by 3 bases and J by 3 bases, with 8 bases between them. Germline CDR1 reads MNHEY; CDR2 reads SVGAGI. The CDR3 sequence is 14 residues long. CDR3 DNA: TGTGCCAGCAGTTATTGGACCGACACCGGGGAGCTGTTTTTT. Its translation is CASSYWTDTGELFF.

The genes are TRBV5-1 and TRBJ1-1; no firm D call. V was clipped by 3 bases and J by 6 bases, with 15 bases between them. In germline, CDR1 is SGHRS, CDR2 YFSETQ. The CDR3 has 14 amino acids. This chain's CDR3 is CASSSGLNMAEAFF. CDR3 sequence (DNA): TGCGCCAGCAGCTCGGGCCTCAACATGGCTGAAGCTTTCTTT.

V usage is TRBV6-2 or TRBV6-3 and J usage is TRBJ2-3, with TRBD1 matching over 8 bases. V dropped 5 bases and J dropped 1; count of bases not matched to a gene: 8. The CDR3 totals 16 residues. CDR1 and CDR2 from the germline V gene are MNHEY and SVGEGT. The CDR3 protein is CASSRRTGMGTDTQYF. The DNA of the CDR3 is TGTGCCAGCAGTCGAAGGACAGGGATGGGCACAGATACGCAGTATTTT.